These 20 T cell receptor beta chains were sequenced from one sample in a study of Graves' ophthalmopathy and Graves' hyperthyroidism. As the template, RNA transcripts were used to amplify TCR beta CDR3 regions. First-round RT-PCR used HTBI primers; second-round multiplex PCR followed. MiXCR, applied by TCRdb to the multiplex PCR reads, yields one record per CDR3 protein. The table has approximately 150,000 distinct CDR3 sequences, 35% to 45% seen once; the top ten hold over 7%. Sequenced material: peripheral blood. The receptors come from a man under 40 with Graves' ophthalmopathy.

In its sample, this clonotype was seen many times. The V and J genes are TRBV15 and TRBJ1-1; 8 nucleotides agree with TRBD1. The V gene end was trimmed by 4 bases and the J gene end by 7 bases; junction bases not matched to a gene: 8. Germline CDR1 LNHNV, CDR2 YYDKDF (reference sequence). CDR3 length: 14 residues. The CDR3 reads CATSTRTGRIEAFF. CDR3 coding DNA: TGTGCCACCAGCACCCGGACAGGGCGTATTGAAGCTTTCTTT.

The chain employs TRBV20-1 and TRBJ1-6, with D possibly being TRBD1 (6 bases). The V end lost 4 bases, the J end lost 6 bases, and 10 bases lay between the germline ends. In germline, CDR1 is DFQATT, CDR2 SNEGSKA (reference sequence). The CDR3 consists of 13 residues. CDR3 nucleotides: TGCAGTGCTACCACAGGGATTAATTCACCCCTCCACTTT. Amino acids: CSATTGINSPLHF.

This clonotype has ten or more counts. The chain has TRBV28 and TRBJ2-5, with D unresolved. Germline assignment: CDR1 MDHEN and CDR2 SYDVKM. V gave up 5 bases and J gave up 7 bases, with 14 bases separating them. This CDR3 comprises 13 residues. CDR3 residues: CASSPTFRRTQYF. The CDR3 DNA sequence: TGTGCCAGCAGTCCCACTTTCCGGCGGACCCAGTACTTC. The full variable domain, rest sourced from reference TRBV28 and TRBJ2-5, is DVKVTQSSRYLVKRTGEKVFLECVQDMDHENMFWYRQDPGLGLRLIYFSYDVKMKEKGDIPEGYSVSREKKERFSLILESASTNQTSMYLCASSPTFRRTQYFGPGTRLLVL.

This clonotype was picked up many times. This sequence joins TRBV14 and TRBJ2-5; 9 bases are a match to TRBD2. J was trimmed by 6 bases and V by 0 bases; bases with no gene match: 11. CDR3 size: 17 residues. The germline V gene has CDR1 SGHDN and CDR2 FVKESK. CDR3 amino acids: CASSQDWLREGVKTQYF. The CDR3 bases are TGTGCCAGCAGCCAAGATTGGTTGCGGGAGGGTGTAAAGACCCAGTACTTC.

This chain connects TRBV24-1 to TRBJ2-5, with TRBD1 matching over 11 bases. V trimming: 7 bases; J trimming: 5 bases; junction bases outside the gene matches: 5. This CDR3 has 14 amino acids. Germline assignment: CDR1 KGHDR and CDR2 SFDVKD. The DNA of the CDR3 is TGTGCCACCAGCTCGGGACAGGGGGTTGAGACCCAGTACTTC. Amino acids: CATSSGQGVETQYF.

This clonotype has at least ten counts. V and J are TRBV20-1 and TRBJ2-7, with 9 bases aligning to TRBD1. V was clipped by 3 bases and J by 3 bases; unmatched bases: 6. The germline CDR1 and CDR2 sequences are DFQATT and SNEGSKA (reference sequence). CDR3 length: 14 amino acids. This chain's CDR3 is CSASEQGADYEQYF. For the CDR3, the DNA is TGCAGTGCTAGCGAACAGGGGGCGGACTACGAGCAGTACTTC.

This clonotype was seen ten or more times. This chain connects TRBV28 to TRBJ2-5, with a possible D match to TRBD2 (6 bases). V was trimmed by 7 bases and J by 3 bases, leaving 15 bases between them. The CDR3 totals 14 residues. CDR1 and CDR2 from the germline V gene are MDHEN and SYDVKM. The CDR3 protein is CASIKGGNKETQYF. The DNA for the CDR3 is TGTGCCAGCATCAAAGGAGGGAACAAAGAGACCCAGTACTTC.

This chain links TRBV7-8 with TRBJ1-6, with a tentative D call TRBD1 (5 bases). The CDR3 spans 18 residues. Germline V gene sequence: CDR1 SGHVS, CDR2 FQNEAQ. V was pared by 6 bases and J by 4 bases, with 22 bases between. The DNA of the CDR3 is TGTGCCAGCAGTTTATCGGCGGGACGGACGAATTATAATTCACCCCTCCACTTT. This codes for CASSLSAGRTNYNSPLHF.

In its sample, this clonotype was seen many times. The rearrangement joins TRBV9 to TRBJ1-3, with D perhaps TRBD1 (6 bases). This CDR3 is 13 amino acids long. Trimming stripped 6 bases from V and 4 bases from J, with 11 bases between. Per the germline V gene, CDR1 is SGDLS and CDR2 is YYNGEE. The CDR3 DNA reads TGTGCCAGCAAGGGGGTAGGAGGAAACACCATATATTTT. Protein sequence: CASKGVGGNTIYF.

This clonotype came up a few times. This chain joins TRBV20-1 and TRBJ1-5; possible D gene TRBD1, 5 bases. V was clipped by 6 bases and J by 0 bases, with 15 bases between them. The CDR3 spans 15 residues. The V gene's germline CDR1 is DFQATT and CDR2 SNEGSKA (reference sequence). The DNA for the CDR3 is TGCAGTGCCAAGAGTGGGGGGTATAGCAATCAGCCCCAGCATTTT. Protein sequence: CSAKSGGYSNQPQHF.

The chain has TRBV12-3 or TRBV12-4 and TRBJ1-2, with TRBD1 matching over 8 bases. The V and J ends lost 2 bases and 4 bases, in that order; junction bases with no gene match: 9. This CDR3 comprises 16 residues. The CDR3 sequence is CASSLTGQGGVYGYTF. Here the CDR3 DNA reads TGTGCCAGCAGTTTAACCGGACAGGGAGGGGTCTATGGCTACACCTTC.

This clonotype has ten or more counts. V gene TRBV7-2 combines with J gene TRBJ1-5, with D unclear. Germline V lookup: CDR1 SGHTA, CDR2 FQGNSA. This CDR3 is built from 13 residues. The V gene lost 2 bases and the J gene lost 2 bases, with 4 bases spanning the gap. CDR3 sequence (DNA): TGTGCCAGCAGCTTACAGGGCAATCAGCCCCAGCATTTT. This sequence encodes CASSLQGNQPQHF.

This clonotype came up many times. The chain links TRBV12-3 or TRBV12-4 to TRBJ2-2; TRBD1 matches at 7 bases. V lost 3 bases, J lost 0 bases, and 13 bases stayed unmatched. The CDR3 runs to 19 residues. The DNA of the CDR3 is TGTGCCAGCAGTTTCGTGGTTTTTGGGACAGACCCGAACACCGGGGAGCTGTTTTTT. It translates to CASSFVVFGTDPNTGELFF.

This chain uses TRBV28 with TRBJ2-7; D is uncertain. This CDR3 has 14 amino acids. The V and J ends lost 4 bases and 6 bases respectively, with 16 bases between them. Germline lookup yields CDR1 MDHEN and CDR2 SYDVKM. The CDR3 spells CASSSLRRPREQYF. CDR3 bases: TGTGCCAGCAGTTCCCTCCGGCGCCCTCGCGAGCAGTACTTC.

This clonotype was recorded at least ten times. The chain recombines TRBV4-2 with TRBJ2-5; 7 bases line up with TRBD1. Germline V gene lookup returns CDR1 LGHNA and CDR2 YNFKEQ. The CDR3 totals 15 residues. After removal of 4 bases from V and 1 base from J, the junction contained 6 bases not matched to a gene. This chain's CDR3 is CASSPVWDSQETQYF. CDR3 bases: TGTGCCAGCAGCCCAGTATGGGACAGCCAAGAGACCCAGTACTTC.

This chain joins TRBV4-2 and TRBJ2-7; tentatively, D is TRBD1 (7 bases). The CDR3 length is 18 residues. Germline CDR1 LGHNA, CDR2 YNFKEQ. Trimming removed 0 bases from V and 0 bases from J, with 18 bases in between. The CDR3 DNA follows: TGTGCCAGCAGCCAAGAGGAGGGGCGGGGACAGTACTCCTACGAGCAGTACTTC. Translation gives CASSQEEGRGQYSYEQYF.

V is TRBV20-1 and J is TRBJ1-1; D is ambiguous. V was clipped by 0 bases and J by 4 bases, with 12 bases between them. The CDR3 has 14 residues. Germline CDR1 reads DFQATT; CDR2 reads SNEGSKA (reference sequence). The CDR3 loop is CSARDLTGSTEAFF. Here the CDR3 DNA reads TGCAGTGCTAGAGACTTAACGGGGTCCACTGAAGCTTTCTTT.

This clonotype was seen repeatedly, ten times or more. This chain uses TRBV12-3 or TRBV12-4 with TRBJ1-5; D gene unclear. The CDR3 sequence is 13 residues long. V lost 6 bases, J lost 5 bases, and 11 bases lay in between. The CDR3 sequence is CASSNDRDQPQHF. CDR3 in DNA: TGTGCCAGCAGCAACGACCGAGATCAGCCCCAGCATTTT.

This clonotype was detected ten times or more. This chain links TRBV3-1 with TRBJ1-2, with a weak D call TRBD1 (6 bases). Germline-derived CDR1 and CDR2 are LGHDT and YNNKEL (reference sequence). The CDR3 is 19 residues long. Trimming removed 0 bases at V and 5 bases at J, with 25 bases between. The CDR3 is CASSQEGLFRGSRPYGYTF. CDR3 bases: TGTGCCAGCAGCCAAGAAGGTTTATTCAGGGGATCTCGTCCATATGGCTACACCTTC.

This clonotype was seen just once. This chain connects TRBV6-2 or TRBV6-3 to TRBJ2-7, with D perhaps TRBD1 (6 bases). Germline lookup yields CDR1 MNHEY and CDR2 SVGEGT. The CDR3 is made up of 13 amino acids. Trimming took 5 bases from V and 0 from J, leaving 8 bases between them. CDR3 sequence (DNA): TGTGCCAGCAGTGACAGGAACTCCTACGAGCAGTACTTC. It is translated as CASSDRNSYEQYF.